A selection of T cell receptor beta chains follows, all from one sample in a study of blood T cell repertoires in COVID-19. Repertoires were generated with immunoSEQ multiplex PCR, while TCRdb's copy carries only in-frame clones and drops some. The table has some 40,000 clones, around nine tenths seen once. The sample consisted of peripheral blood. The source of these receptors is a man aged 45-60 years with COVID-19, enrolled during active disease. Both conserved end residues are part of each CDR3. Fields, in order: clone size, V gene, J gene, D gene, CDR3 DNA, CDR3 protein. The D gene is left open where the match is weak. Expanded clones are given a class, and other clones once, few, many or no size at all.

>NA|TRBV19|TRBJ1-1|NA
TGTGCCAGTAAAGGTCAGGGGAACACTGAAGCTTTCTTT
CASKGQGNTEAFF
>NA|TRBV4-2|TRBJ2-7|TRBD2
TGTGCCAGCAGCCCCGCCGCCGGGACTAGCGTTTACGAGCAGTACTTC
CASSPAAGTSVYEQYF
>NA|TRBV5-4|TRBJ2-5|NA
TGTGCCAGCAGCTCAGGGGCGAGATCTGAGGAGACCCAGTACTTC
CASSSGARSEETQYF
>few|TRBV25-1|TRBJ2-7|NA
TGTGCCAGCAGTGAAGCAGGAACCTACGAGCAGTACTTC
CASSEAGTYEQYF
>once|TRBV3-1/TRBV3-2|TRBJ2-2|TRBD2
TGTGCCAGCAGCCAAAGGTCTCTAGCGGGAGGGCCGACCGGGGAGCTGTTTTTT
CASSQRSLAGGPTGELFF
>NA|TRBV13|TRBJ1-2|NA
TGTGCCAGCAGCTTAGGGTTCAGGGAAAGCAACTATGGCTACACCTTC
CASSLGFRESNYGYTF
>NA|TRBV19|TRBJ1-5|NA
TGTGCCAGTAGTCCGCGTCAACGACAGGCCAATCAGCCCCAGCATTTT
CASSPRQRQANQPQHF
>NA|TRBV10-3|TRBJ2-2|NA
TGTGCCATCATGCGGGACGGCACCGGGGAGCTGTTTTTT
CAIMRDGTGELFF
>once|TRBV11-3|TRBJ2-7|NA
TGTGCCAGCAGCTTAGAAACAACAGGGAAGCAGTACTTC
CASSLETTGKQYF
>NA|TRBV29-1|TRBJ2-3|NA
TGCAGCGTTGGACACTTAATAAGCACAGATACGCAGTATTTT
CSVGHLISTDTQYF
>NA|TRBV18|TRBJ1-3|NA
TGTGCCAGCTCAAGTTCGACGGGGACTGGAAACACCATATATTTT
CASSSSTGTGNTIYF
>NA|TRBV3-1/TRBV3-2|TRBJ1-5|NA
TGTGCCAGCAGCCAAGATTCCCACAGGGTTGGTCAGCCCCAGCATTTT
CASSQDSHRVGQPQHF
>few|TRBV7-9|TRBJ1-3|NA
TGTGCCAGCAGCTGGGCACAGGCCTTGCGCTCTGGAAACACCATATATTTT
CASSWAQALRSGNTIYF
>NA|TRBV7-9|TRBJ2-7|TRBD1
TGTGCCAGCAACAACAGGGGGCTGAACGAGCAGTACTTC
CASNNRGLNEQYF
>NA|TRBV5-1|TRBJ1-2|NA
TGCGCCAGCAGCCCCTCGGGGGGGATCCTCTATGGCTACACCTTC
CASSPSGGILYGYTF
>NA|TRBV18|TRBJ1-5|TRBD1
TGTGCCAGCTCACCCTACACAGGGGTTGGGCAGCCCCAGCATTTT
CASSPYTGVGQPQHF
>NA|TRBV18|TRBJ1-5|NA
TGTGCCAGCTCACCAGGGGGGGGACCTATTAATCAGCCCCAGCATTTT
CASSPGGGPINQPQHF
>NA|TRBV2|TRBJ2-2|TRBD1
TGTGCCAGCAGTGAGCCCCGGGGACAGGGGAACACCGGGGAGCTGTTTTTT
CASSEPRGQGNTGELFF
>NA|TRBV24-1|TRBJ2-3|TRBD1
TGTGCCACCAGTGATTACCCGGGACAGCTAACTTGGGATACGCAGTATTTT
CATSDYPGQLTWDTQYF
>NA|TRBV4-1|TRBJ2-1|NA
TGCGCCAGCAGCCAACTCCCTTATCTAGCTCTCTTGGAGGATGAGCAGTTCTTC
CASSQLPYLALLEDEQFF
>few|TRBV30|TRBJ1-4|NA
TGTGCCTGGGGGGAACAGGGATGGGATGAAAAACTGTTTTTT
CAWGEQGWDEKLFF
>NA|TRBV5-1|TRBJ2-1|TRBD2
TGCGCCAGCAGCTTGGATACTAGCGGGTATAATGAGCAGTTCTTC
CASSLDTSGYNEQFF
>NA|TRBV5-1|TRBJ1-1|NA
TGCGCCAGCAGCCCCATGGGGCAGGGAATAACTGAAGCTTTCTTT
CASSPMGQGITEAFF
>NA|TRBV23-1|TRBJ1-2|NA
TGCGCCAGCAGCCAGGGCAGGCATCGAGGCTACACCTTC
CASSQGRHRGYTF
>NA|TRBV5-1|TRBJ1-1|NA
TGCGCCAGCAGCTTGAGGGGGGGCACTGAAGCTTTCTTT
CASSLRGGTEAFF
>NA|TRBV19|TRBJ2-7|TRBD1
TGTGCCAGTAGTATAGGGACAGGGGCCGCGGGAGAGCAGTACTTC
CASSIGTGAAGEQYF
>NA|TRBV9|TRBJ1-1|NA
TGTGCCAGCAGCGTAGGTCTTCTCCCGAACACTGAAGCTTTCTTT
CASSVGLLPNTEAFF
>NA|TRBV29-1|TRBJ2-1|TRBD2
TGCAGCGTAGACGATAGCGGGAGGTCCTACAATGAGCAGTTCTTC
CSVDDSGRSYNEQFF
>NA|TRBV11-1|TRBJ2-7|NA
TGTGCCAGCAGCTTAATCGGGGGAGGTCCCTACGAGCAGTACTTC
CASSLIGGGPYEQYF
>NA|TRBV29-1|TRBJ1-4|NA
TGCAGCGTTTCCTGGAGTGTTGGGGAAAAACTGTTTTTT
CSVSWSVGEKLFF
>NA|TRBV11-2|TRBJ1-2|TRBD1
TGTGCCAGCAGCTTAGGACAGGGAGGCTATGGCTACACCTTC
CASSLGQGGYGYTF
>NA|TRBV4-1|TRBJ1-1|NA
TGCGCCAGCAGCCAAGATATTTTCCGGGACATTGACACTGAAGCTTTCTTT
CASSQDIFRDIDTEAFF
>NA|TRBV7-2|TRBJ2-4|TRBD2
TGTGCCAGCAGCTATTGGCAGGGCGTGCGGGAGGGCTGGAACATTCAGTACTTC
CASSYWQGVREGWNIQYF
>NA|TRBV18|TRBJ1-2|TRBD1
TGTGCCAGCTCACCATCAGGGGGCATGGGCTACACCTTC
CASSPSGGMGYTF
>NA|TRBV30|TRBJ2-5|TRBD2
TGTGCCTGGAGTCGGGCTAGCGGGAGATCGGAGACCCAGTACTTC
CAWSRASGRSETQYF
>few|TRBV5-1|TRBJ2-7|TRBD1
TGCGCCAGCAGCTTGCGGCCCGGGACAGCCTCCGAGCAGTACTTC
CASSLRPGTASEQYF
>NA|TRBV19|TRBJ1-1|NA
TGTGCCAGTAGTATAAGGGACTCCCGCGCTGAAGCTTTCTTT
CASSIRDSRAEAFF
>NA|TRBV6-2/TRBV6-3|TRBJ1-1|TRBD1
TGTGCCAGCAGTCCCCCCCGATTCGGGACAGGGGCAGGCACTGAAGCTTTCTTT
CASSPPRFGTGAGTEAFF
>NA|TRBV11-2|TRBJ2-7|TRBD2
TGTGCCAGCAGCGCAGGACTAGCGGGAGGTCCCGAGCAGTACTTC
CASSAGLAGGPEQYF
>NA|TRBV30|TRBJ1-6|TRBD1
TGTGCCTGGGGGACAGCACATAATTCACCCCTCCACTTT
CAWGTAHNSPLHF
>NA|TRBV4-1|TRBJ1-2|TRBD1
TGCGCCAGCAGTCCGTGGGACAGGCACTATGGCTACACCTTC
CASSPWDRHYGYTF
>NA|TRBV7-9|TRBJ2-1|TRBD2
TGTGCCAGCAGCCCCGGGACTAGCGGTAGCTCCTACAATGAGCAGTTCTTC
CASSPGTSGSSYNEQFF
>NA|TRBV6-2/TRBV6-3|TRBJ2-2|TRBD2
TGTGCCAGCAGTTCGGGGACTAGCGGGAGGTTTATATGGACCGGGGAGCTGTTTTTT
CASSSGTSGRFIWTGELFF
>NA|TRBV28|TRBJ2-7|TRBD1
TGTGCCAGCAGCTCGGGACAGAGCTACGAGCAGTACTTC
CASSSGQSYEQYF
>NA|TRBV4-1|TRBJ2-1|TRBD2
TGCGCCAGCAGTCCTTTCCGCGGGAGACGCCTCCACAATGAGCAGTTCTTC
CASSPFRGRRLHNEQFF
>NA|TRBV30|TRBJ2-7|TRBD2
TGTGCCTGGAGTGCGGCGGGAGGTAAGCAGTACTTC
CAWSAAGGKQYF
>NA|TRBV7-8|TRBJ2-1|NA
TGTGCCAGCAGCTTAGACAGGGCCTACAATGAGCAGTTCTTC
CASSLDRAYNEQFF
>NA|TRBV5-1|TRBJ2-2|TRBD2
TGCGCCAGCAGCCCCTCAATCTCTTTGACTAGCGGGAGGAACACCGGGGAGCTGTTTTTT
CASSPSISLTSGRNTGELFF
>NA|TRBV2|TRBJ1-1|NA
TGTGCCAGCAGTGGCGCGGGGGCGCGCAGGACTGAAGCTTTCTTT
CASSGAGARRTEAFF
>NA|TRBV7-9|TRBJ2-7|NA
TGTGCCAGCAGCTCCACAGGGCTTGCGGAGCAGTACTTC
CASSSTGLAEQYF
>NA|TRBV11-2|TRBJ1-4|NA
TGTGCCAGCAGCTTAGTGTTCGGGACAAATGAAAAACTGTTTTTT
CASSLVFGTNEKLFF
>NA|TRBV28|TRBJ2-7|TRBD1
TGTGCCAGCCGAGGGGAAGGGGACAGACCATACGAGCAGTACTTC
CASRGEGDRPYEQYF
>NA|TRBV7-8|TRBJ1-4|NA
TGTGCCAGCAGCACGGCAACTAATGAAAAACTGTTTTTT
CASSTATNEKLFF
>NA|TRBV5-1|TRBJ2-2|TRBD1
TGCGCCAGCAGCCCCACTGGACAGGGGGTGAACACCGGGGAGCTGTTTTTT
CASSPTGQGVNTGELFF
>NA|TRBV5-1|TRBJ1-3|NA
TGCGCCAGCAGCCTTGCAGAGGGTGGTGGAAACACCATATATTTT
CASSLAEGGGNTIYF
>once|TRBV4-1|TRBJ2-3|TRBD1
TGCGCCAGCAGCCGACGACAGGGGGCGAGCACAGATACGCAGTATTTT
CASSRRQGASTDTQYF
>NA|TRBV5-6|TRBJ2-2|TRBD1
TGTGCCAGCAGCCTGGACAGGGGGCAGGACACCGGGGAGCTGTTTTTT
CASSLDRGQDTGELFF
>NA|TRBV3-1/TRBV3-2|TRBJ1-1|NA
TGTGCCAGCAGTAGCGCGGGAACTGAAGCTTTCTTT
CASSSAGTEAFF